Reported below is one T cell receptor beta chain. The antigen remains unidentified. This sample was included in a study of radiotherapy plus CTLA-4 blockade in lung cancer. The CDR3 spans 14 residues. V lost 2 bases and J 4 bases, leaving 13 bases between the germline ends. Germline CDR1 and CDR2: SGHRS and YFSETQ. The study's findings and limits: Per reports, early blood T cell clone dynamics, plus interferon-beta, forecast response most strongly. TCR clones of tumor origin grew in blood after radiotherapy plus ipilimumab.

Sequencing was performed with immunoSEQ multiplex PCR; in TCRdb, only in-frame clones are kept and a portion is missing. The sample has 83,000 or so clones; under 85% are singletons. With ipilimumab providing CTLA-4 blockade, focal radiation was administered to patients who had chemo-refractory metastatic non-small-cell lung cancer. J is TRBJ2-7 and V is TRBV5-1; the D gene is possibly TRBD1 (6 bases). Source: peripheral blood, taken from a patient treated with radiotherapy plus ipilimumab. The TCR was taken from a human donor with non-small cell lung cancer who had stable disease on radiotherapy plus ipilimumab. CDR3 DNA sequence: TGCGCCAGCAGCTTACGAGGGGACAATTACGAGCAGTACTTC. The encoded protein is CASSLRGDNYEQYF.